These 8 T cell receptor beta chains were sequenced from one sample in a study of control samples from healthy donors and cancer patients. Some clones are missing from TCRdb's copy, which holds only in-frame ones; the method was immunoSEQ multiplex PCR. The data show some 200,000 clones, over 85% seen once. The sample consisted of blood. All receptors derive from a man aged 18 to 30 in good health.

CDR3 DNA sequence: TGTGCCAGCAGTGAAGATGTAAGGGGGCCAAAAAACACCATATATTTT. Translation: CASSEDVRGPKNTIYF. The chain joins TRBV2 to TRBJ1-3; TRBD1 aligns across 7 bases. Germline values: CDR1 SNHLY, CDR2 FYNNEI. The length of the CDR3 is 16 residues. The ends lost 1 base at V and 6 bases at J; junction bases unmatched: 9.

The rearrangement links TRBV5-1 to TRBJ1-4; tentatively, D is TRBD1 (6 bases). CDR1 is SGHRS and CDR2 is YFSETQ in the germline V gene. This CDR3 contains 16 residues. V dropped 0 bases and J dropped 0 bases, with 9 bases sitting between them. The CDR3 protein is CASSLEGGSTNEKLFF. The CDR3 nucleotides are TGCGCCAGCAGCTTGGAAGGGGGGTCAACTAATGAAAAACTGTTTTTT.

The V and J genes are TRBV6-5 and TRBJ2-7; D is undetermined. The V end was cut by 6 bases, the J end by 3 bases, with 6 bases between. The CDR3 runs 11 residues. CDR1 is MNHEY, CDR2 SVGAGI, per germline. The CDR3 sequence: CASRGFYEQYF. The CDR3 DNA follows: TGTGCCAGCAGGGGGTTCTACGAGCAGTACTTC.

The chain is built from TRBV4-1 and TRBJ2-2; D is ambiguous. Germline V lookup: CDR1 MGHRA, CDR2 YSYEKL. Trimming took 2 bases from V and 1 from J, leaving 14 bases between them. This CDR3 has 17 residues. In DNA form, the CDR3 reads TGCGCCAGCAGCCAACTGACCGCCTGGGGGAACACCGGGGAGCTGTTTTTT. Translating it yields CASSQLTAWGNTGELFF.

The J gene is TRBJ2-3, the V gene TRBV29-1, with D maybe TRBD2 (6 bases). V dropped 2 bases and J dropped 2 bases, with 17 bases sitting between them. The CDR3 has 16 amino acids. Germline V gene sequence: CDR1 SQVTM, CDR2 ANQGSEA. CDR3 sequence: CSVEPMEGLITDTQYF. The CDR3 region has the DNA TGCAGCGTTGAACCGATGGAGGGGCTGATCACAGATACGCAGTATTTT.

The chain joins TRBV19 to TRBJ1-5; TRBD1 agrees at 7 bases. The length of the CDR3 is 15 residues. V lost 1 base and J lost 9; bases outside the gene matches: 9. Germline V CDR1 and CDR2: LNHDA, SQIVND (reference sequence). The CDR3 sequence: CASSIGELDRAPQHF. The CDR3 region has the DNA TGTGCCAGTAGTATAGGCGAGCTAGACAGGGCGCCCCAGCATTTT.

This sequence joins TRBV19 and TRBJ1-5, with 10 bases matching TRBD1. V dropped 6 bases and J dropped 4; count of bases not matched to a gene: 0. The CDR3 covers 13 residues. CDR1 LNHDA and CDR2 SQIVND come from the germline V gene (reference sequence). This chain's CDR3 is CASRGQGNQPQHF. As DNA, the CDR3 is TGTGCCAGTAGGGGACAGGGGAATCAGCCCCAGCATTTT.

The chain links TRBV30 to TRBJ2-3; 8 bases align to TRBD2. After removal of 4 bases from V and 7 bases from J, the junction contained 13 bases not matched to a gene. CDR1 and CDR2 (germline): GTSNPN, SVGIG (reference sequence). CDR3 length: 15 residues. CDR3 sequence: CAWTKTGGLGNTQYF. The CDR3 DNA reads as TGTGCCTGGACCAAAACGGGGGGGCTGGGAAATACGCAGTATTTT.